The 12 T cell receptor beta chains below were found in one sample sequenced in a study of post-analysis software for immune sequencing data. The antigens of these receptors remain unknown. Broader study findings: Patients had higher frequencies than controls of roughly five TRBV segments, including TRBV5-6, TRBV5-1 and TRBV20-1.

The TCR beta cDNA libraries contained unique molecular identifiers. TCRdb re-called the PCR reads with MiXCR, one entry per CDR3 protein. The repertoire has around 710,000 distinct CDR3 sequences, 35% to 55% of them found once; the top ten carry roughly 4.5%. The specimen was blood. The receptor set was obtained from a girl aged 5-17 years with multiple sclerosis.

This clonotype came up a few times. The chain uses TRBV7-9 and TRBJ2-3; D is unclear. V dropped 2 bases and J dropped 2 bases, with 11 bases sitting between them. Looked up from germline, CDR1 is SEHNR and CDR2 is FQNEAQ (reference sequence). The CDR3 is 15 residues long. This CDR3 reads CASSLLDGDTDTQYF. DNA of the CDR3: TGTGCCAGCAGCTTATTAGACGGAGACACAGATACGCAGTATTTT.

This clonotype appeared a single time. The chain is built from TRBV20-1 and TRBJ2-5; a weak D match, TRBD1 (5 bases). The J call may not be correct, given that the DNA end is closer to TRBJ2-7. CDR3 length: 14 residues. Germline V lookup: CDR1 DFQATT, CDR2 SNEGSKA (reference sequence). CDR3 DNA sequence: TGCAGTGCTAGGGCGAACAAGGGGACCTACGAGCAGTACTTC. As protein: CSARANKGTYEQYF.

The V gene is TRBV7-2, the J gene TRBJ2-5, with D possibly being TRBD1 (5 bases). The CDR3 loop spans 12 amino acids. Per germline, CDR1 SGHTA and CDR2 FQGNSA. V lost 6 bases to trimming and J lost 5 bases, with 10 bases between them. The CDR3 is CASRPRGETQYF. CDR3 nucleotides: TGTGCCAGCAGGCCTAGGGGCGAGACCCAGTACTTC.

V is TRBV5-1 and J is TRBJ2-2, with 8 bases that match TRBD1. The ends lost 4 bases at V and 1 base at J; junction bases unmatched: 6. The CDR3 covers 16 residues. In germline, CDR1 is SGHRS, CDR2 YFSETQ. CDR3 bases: TGCGCCAGCAGCAAGTCCGGGACAGGGAACACCGGGGAGCTGTTTTTT. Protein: CASSKSGTGNTGELFF.

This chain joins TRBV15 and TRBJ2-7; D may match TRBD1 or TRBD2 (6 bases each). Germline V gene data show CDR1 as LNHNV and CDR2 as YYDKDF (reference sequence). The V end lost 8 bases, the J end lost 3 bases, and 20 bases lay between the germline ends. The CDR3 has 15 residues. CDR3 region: CATRPRRDTHYEQYF. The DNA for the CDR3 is TGTGCCACCCGTCCGCGGCGGGACACACACTACGAGCAGTACTTC.

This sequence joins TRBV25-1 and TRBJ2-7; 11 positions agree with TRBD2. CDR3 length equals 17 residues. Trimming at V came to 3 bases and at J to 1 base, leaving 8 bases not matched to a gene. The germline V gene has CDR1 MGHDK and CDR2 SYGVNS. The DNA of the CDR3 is TGTGCCAGCAGTGATACAACGGGGACTAGCGGATCCTACGAGCAGTACTTC. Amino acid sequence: CASSDTTGTSGSYEQYF.

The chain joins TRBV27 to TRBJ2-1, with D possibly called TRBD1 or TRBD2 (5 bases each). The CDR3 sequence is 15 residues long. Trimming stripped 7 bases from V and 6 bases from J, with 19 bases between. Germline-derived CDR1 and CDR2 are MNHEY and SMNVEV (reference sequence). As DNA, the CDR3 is TGTGCCAGCACCAACAGCTATCGGGGACCCAATGAGCAGTTCTTC. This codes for CASTNSYRGPNEQFF.

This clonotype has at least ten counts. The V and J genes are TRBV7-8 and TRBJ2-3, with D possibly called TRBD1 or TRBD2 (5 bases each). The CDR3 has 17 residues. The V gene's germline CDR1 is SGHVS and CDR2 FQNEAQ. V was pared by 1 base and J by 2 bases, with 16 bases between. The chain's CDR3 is CASSLGQWGSYTDTQYF. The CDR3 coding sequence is TGTGCCAGCAGCTTAGGGCAGTGGGGGTCCTACACAGATACGCAGTATTTT. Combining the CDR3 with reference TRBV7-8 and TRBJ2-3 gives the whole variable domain GAGVSQSPRYKVAKRGQDVALRCDPISGHVSLFWYQQALGQGPEFLTYFQNEAQLDKSGLPSDRFFAERPEGSVSTLKIQRTQQEDSAVYLCASSLGQWGSYTDTQYFGPGTRLTVL.

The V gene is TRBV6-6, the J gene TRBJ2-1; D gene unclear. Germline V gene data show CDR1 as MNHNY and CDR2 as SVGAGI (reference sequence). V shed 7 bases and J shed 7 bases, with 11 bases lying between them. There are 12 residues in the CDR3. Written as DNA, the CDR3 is TGTGCCAGCACCCAGTTAGGGAATGAGCAGTTCTTC. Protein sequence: CASTQLGNEQFF.

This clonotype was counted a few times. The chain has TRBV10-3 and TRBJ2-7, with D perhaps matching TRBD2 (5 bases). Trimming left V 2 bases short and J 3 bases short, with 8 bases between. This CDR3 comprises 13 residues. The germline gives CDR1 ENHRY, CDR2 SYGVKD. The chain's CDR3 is CAISETGLYEQYF. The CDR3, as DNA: TGTGCCATCAGTGAGACCGGACTCTACGAGCAGTACTTC.

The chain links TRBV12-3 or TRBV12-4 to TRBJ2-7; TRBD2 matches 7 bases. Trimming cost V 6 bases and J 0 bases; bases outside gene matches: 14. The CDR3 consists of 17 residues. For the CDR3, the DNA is TGTGCCAGCAGCAAAAAGGCTAGCGGATACTTCTCCTACGAGCAGTACTTC. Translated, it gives CASSKKASGYFSYEQYF.

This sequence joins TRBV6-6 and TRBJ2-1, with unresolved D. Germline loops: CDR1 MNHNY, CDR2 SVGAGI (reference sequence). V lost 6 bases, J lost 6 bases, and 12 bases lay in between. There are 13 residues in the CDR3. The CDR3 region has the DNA TGTGCCAGCAGGCAGTTTAGTAGCAATGAGCAGTTCTTC. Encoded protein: CASRQFSSNEQFF.